The 15 T cell receptor beta chains reported below all come from one sample, sequenced in a study of cytomegalovirus exposure and HLA in healthy donors. In the PCR, 60 Vbeta and 13 Jbeta primers were used. Using immunoSEQ multiplex PCR, the repertoire was profiled, and TCRdb retains in-frame clones only, with some absent. The sample shows 100,000 to 150,000 clones, over 70% of them seen only once. The sequenced sample was PBMCs. These receptors originate from a young man in good health and CMV-seropositive.

The CDR3 sequence: CASSFPNGQGTV. Here the CDR3 DNA reads TGTGCCAGCAGCTTTCCGAATGGACAGGGTACGGTC. The genes are TRBV5-4 and TRBJ2-7; 8 bases are shared with TRBD1. This CDR3 is 12 amino acids long. The germline V gene encodes CDR1 SGHNT and CDR2 YYREEE (reference sequence).

The V call is TRBV27, the J call TRBJ1-2; D is ambiguous. The CDR3 extends over 15 amino acids. V was trimmed by 2 bases and J by 4 bases, leaving 14 bases between them. Looked up from germline, CDR1 is MNHEY and CDR2 is SMNVEV (reference sequence). CDR3 in amino acids: CASSLSVGSLYGYTF. The DNA for the CDR3 is TGTGCCAGCAGTTTAAGTGTCGGTTCACTCTATGGCTACACCTTC.

The chain uses TRBV30 and TRBJ2-1; possible D gene TRBD2, 5 bases. There are 14 residues in the CDR3. Trimming shortened V by 0 bases and J by 7 bases, and 13 bases separated the two germline ends. CDR1 and CDR2 from the germline V gene are GTSNPN and SVGIG (reference sequence). This CDR3 is CAWSVGASSNEQFF. CDR3 sequence (DNA): TGTGCCTGGAGTGTGGGAGCTAGCAGTAATGAGCAGTTCTTC.

Written as DNA, the CDR3 is TGTGCCACCAGTGTTTCCCTAAGTAATCAGCCCCAGCATTTT. This gives the protein CATSVSLSNQPQHF. The V gene is TRBV15, the J gene TRBJ1-5; D is unclear. Germline CDR1 is LNHNV and CDR2 is YYDKDF (reference sequence). Trimming stripped 6 bases from V and 4 bases from J, with 13 bases between. CDR3 length equals 14 residues. The variable domain in full, with the rest retrieved from reference TRBV15 and TRBJ1-5, is DAMVIQNPRYQVTQFGKPVTLSCSQTLNHNVMYWYQQKSSQAPKLLFHYYDKDFNNEADTPDNFQSRRPNTSFCFLDIRSPGLGDTAMYLCATSVSLSNQPQHFGDGTRLSIL.

This clone has only one observation. The V call is TRBV18, the J call TRBJ2-7; D is perhaps TRBD2 (7 bases). Trimming stripped 2 bases from V and 5 bases from J, with 10 bases between. Per germline, CDR1 KGHSH and CDR2 LQKENI. The CDR3 sequence is 13 residues long. The CDR3 DNA is TGTGCCAGCTCACCAGGGGGGGCCCACGAGCAGTACTTC. It specifies CASSPGGAHEQYF.

The V call is TRBV15, the J call TRBJ2-4, with 9 nucleotides matching TRBD1. The CDR3 is made up of 16 amino acids. The germline V gene encodes CDR1 LNHNV and CDR2 YYDKDF (reference sequence). The J segment lost 9 bases and the V segment lost 4 bases, leaving 13 bases of the junction unmatched. DNA of the CDR3: TGTGCCACCAGCACATCTAGAGGGACAGGGAGTAGCATTCAGTACTTC. Translating gives CATSTSRGTGSSIQYF.

The V call is TRBV25-1, the J call TRBJ2-3, with D possibly being TRBD2 (6 bases). The germline V gene has CDR1 MGHDK and CDR2 SYGVNS. Trimming left V 7 bases short and J 4 bases short, with 18 bases between. The CDR3 has 15 residues. The CDR3 sequence is CASTRSGVFADTQYF. CDR3 coding DNA: TGTGCCAGCACCCGCTCGGGGGTTTTTGCAGATACGCAGTATTTT.

The chain couples TRBV30 to TRBJ1-3; D may be TRBD1 (6 bases). V was pared by 3 bases and J by 1 base, with 16 bases between. Germline V gives CDR1 GTSNPN, CDR2 SVGIG (reference sequence). The CDR3 length is 16 residues. CDR3 nucleotide sequence: TGTGCCTGGAGGGCACAGAGGGGGGGTTCTGGAAACACCATATATTTT. Amino acids: CAWRAQRGGSGNTIYF.

Details on this clone: Germline and junction disagree at one end, which may indicate a read error. The chain uses TRBV7-9 and TRBJ1-1, with 9 bases identical to TRBD1. The CDR3 sequence is 16 residues long. Per germline, CDR1 SEHNR and CDR2 FQNEAQ (reference sequence). CDR3 sequence: CSSSLTQGADDTEAFF. The DNA for the CDR3 is TGTTCCAGCAGCTTAACACAGGGGGCGGACGACACTGAAGCTTTCTTT.

The V gene is TRBV6-1, the J gene TRBJ1-2; unclear D gene. V was clipped by 7 bases and J by 1 base, with 13 bases between them. The CDR3 runs 14 residues. The germline gives CDR1 MNHNS, CDR2 SASEGT. CDR3: CASILTKVNYGYTF. The CDR3 nucleotides are TGTGCCAGCATTCTGACAAAGGTTAACTATGGCTACACCTTC.

Only one count was recorded for this clone. The chain has TRBV6-5 and TRBJ2-3; TRBD2 might be the D (6 bases). Germline V CDR1 and CDR2: MNHEY, SVGAGI. V was trimmed by 8 bases and J by 2 bases, leaving 11 bases between them. The length of the CDR3 is 13 residues. In DNA, the CDR3 is TGTGCCAGCCGAGTAGCGGCCACAGATACGCAGTATTTT. Amino acids: CASRVAATDTQYF.

The V call is TRBV30, the J call TRBJ1-6, with no clear D. Deletions cut 8 bases from V and 6 bases from J, with 14 bases between. Germline values: CDR1 GTSNPN, CDR2 SVGIG (reference sequence). This CDR3 has 13 residues. The CDR3, as DNA: TGTGCCCAAAACCGGGAGATTAATTCACCCCTCCACTTT. This encodes CAQNREINSPLHF. Using reference TRBV30 and TRBJ1-6 for the parts outside the CDR3, the full variable domain is SQTIHQWPATLVQPVGSPLSLECTVEGTSNPNLYWYRQAAGRGLQLLFYSVGIGQISSEVPQNLSASRPQDRQFILSSKKLLLSDSGFYLCAQNREINSPLHFGNGTRLTVT.

The V call is TRBV9, the J call TRBJ1-1; maybe TRBD1 (6 bases). Per germline, CDR1 SGDLS and CDR2 YYNGEE. V dropped 3 bases and J dropped 3 bases, with 18 bases sitting between them. This CDR3 comprises 16 residues. CDR3 amino acids: CASSDLRGREDTEAFF. The CDR3 DNA is TGTGCCAGCAGCGACCTGCGGGGGCGGGAGGACACTGAAGCTTTCTTT.

The gene calls are TRBV10-1 and TRBJ1-2; 7 bases align to TRBD1. Losses at the gene ends were 9 bases for V and 6 bases for J; bases not matched to a gene: 10. Germline V gene data show CDR1 as WNHNN and CDR2 as SYGVQD (reference sequence). The CDR3 runs to 13 residues. The CDR3 sequence is CARGFTGEHGYTF. The CDR3, as DNA: TGCGCCAGGGGATTTACAGGGGAGCATGGCTACACCTTC.

The rearrangement joins TRBV30 to TRBJ1-6; D gene uncertain. The CDR3 runs 14 residues. Deletions cut 0 bases from V and 11 bases from J, with 14 bases between. Germline CDR1 GTSNPN, CDR2 SVGIG (reference sequence). CDR3 coding DNA: TGTGCCTGGAGTGTAACGAGTTTCGATCCACCCCTCCACTTT. Translated, it gives CAWSVTSFDPPLHF.